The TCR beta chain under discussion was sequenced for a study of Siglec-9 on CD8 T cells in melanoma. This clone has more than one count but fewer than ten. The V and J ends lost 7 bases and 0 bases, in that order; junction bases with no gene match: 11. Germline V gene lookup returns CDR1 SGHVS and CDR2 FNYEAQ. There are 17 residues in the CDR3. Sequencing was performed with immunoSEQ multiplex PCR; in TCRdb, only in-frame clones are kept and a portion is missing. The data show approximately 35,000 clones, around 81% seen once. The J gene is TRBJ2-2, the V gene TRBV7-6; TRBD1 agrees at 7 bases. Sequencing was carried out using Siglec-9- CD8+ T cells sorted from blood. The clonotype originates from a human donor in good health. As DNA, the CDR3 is TGTGCCAGCACCTGGGTAGGGGGCACTCCGAACACCGGGGAGCTGTTTTTT. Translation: CASTWVGGTPNTGELFF.